The T cell receptor (beta chain) under discussion was sequenced for a study of CD8+CD57+ T cells in acquired aplastic anemia. Study as a whole: The DNA of sorted CD4+ and CD8+ cells averaged roughly 3.2 ug.

For sequencing, patients were chosen who had shown expansion of CD8+CD57+ cells by flow cytometry. Every patient was diagnosed with severe acquired aplastic anemia. The study sampled blood from patients who had received no therapy. A note on this clonotype: Antigen specificity is unknown.

Overall study findings and caveats: The number of CD8+ CDR3 sequences shared by patients and controls was twenty-nine.

Genomic DNA acted as the template from which TCR beta VDJ combination and CDR3 sequence profiling were carried out. Each CDR3 protein gets one entry after TCRdb re-called the reads with MiXCR. There are around 500,000 distinct CDR3 sequences in the sample; roughly 34% occur only once, and 0.75% to 0.95% lies in the top ten. Germline V gene sequence: CDR1 WNHNN, CDR2 SYGVQD (reference sequence). The germline V and J ends were trimmed by 0 bases and 10 bases, with 13 bases remaining between them. The CDR3 extends over 15 amino acids. The source material was sorted CD4+, CD8+, or CD8+CD57+ T cells (not recorded which) from PBMCs. The receptor's source is a human donor with aplastic anemia. The chain uses TRBV10-1 and TRBJ1-6, with D unresolved. The CDR3 reads CASSESVGFRSPLHF. The CDR3, as DNA: TGCGCCAGCAGTGAGTCGGTGGGATTTCGGTCACCCCTCCACTTT.